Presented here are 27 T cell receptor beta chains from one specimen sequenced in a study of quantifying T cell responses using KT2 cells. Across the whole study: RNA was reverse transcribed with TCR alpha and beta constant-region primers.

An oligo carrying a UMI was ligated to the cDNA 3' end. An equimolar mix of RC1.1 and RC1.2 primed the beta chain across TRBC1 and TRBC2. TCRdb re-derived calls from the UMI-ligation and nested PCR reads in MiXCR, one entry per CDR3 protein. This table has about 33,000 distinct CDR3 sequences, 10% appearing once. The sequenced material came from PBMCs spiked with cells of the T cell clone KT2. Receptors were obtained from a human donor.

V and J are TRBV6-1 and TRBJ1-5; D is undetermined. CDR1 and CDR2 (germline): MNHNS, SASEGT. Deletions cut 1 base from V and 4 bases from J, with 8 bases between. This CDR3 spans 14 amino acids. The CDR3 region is CASSEGEGNQPQHF. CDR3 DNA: TGTGCCAGCAGTGAAGGGGAGGGTAATCAGCCCCAGCATTTT.

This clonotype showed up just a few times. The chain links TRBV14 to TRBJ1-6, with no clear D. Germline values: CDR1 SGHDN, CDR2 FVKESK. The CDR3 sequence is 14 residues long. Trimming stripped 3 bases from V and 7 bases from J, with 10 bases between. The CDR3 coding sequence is TGTGCCAGCAGCCAGGGGTTGGGGAATTCACCCCTCCACTTT. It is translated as CASSQGLGNSPLHF.

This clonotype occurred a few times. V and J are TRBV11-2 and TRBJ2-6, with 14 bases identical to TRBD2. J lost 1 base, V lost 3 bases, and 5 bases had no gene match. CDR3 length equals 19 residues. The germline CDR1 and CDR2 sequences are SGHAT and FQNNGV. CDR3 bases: TGTGCCAGCAGCTTGGGACTAGCGGGGGTCAGGTCTGGGGCCAACGTCCTGACTTTC. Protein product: CASSLGLAGVRSGANVLTF.

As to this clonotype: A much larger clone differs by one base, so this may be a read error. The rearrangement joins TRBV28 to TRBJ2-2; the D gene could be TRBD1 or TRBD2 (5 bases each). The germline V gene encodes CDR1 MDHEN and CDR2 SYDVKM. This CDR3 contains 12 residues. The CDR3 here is CASRLNTGDLFF. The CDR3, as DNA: TGTGCCAGCAGGCTTAACACCGGGGACCTGTTTTTT.

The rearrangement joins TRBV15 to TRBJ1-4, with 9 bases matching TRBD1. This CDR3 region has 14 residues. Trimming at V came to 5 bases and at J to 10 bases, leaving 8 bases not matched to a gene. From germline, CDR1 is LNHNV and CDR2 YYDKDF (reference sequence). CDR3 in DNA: TGTGCCACCAGCGCGGACAGGGGCTTCAGAAAACTGTTTTTT. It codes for CATSADRGFRKLFF.

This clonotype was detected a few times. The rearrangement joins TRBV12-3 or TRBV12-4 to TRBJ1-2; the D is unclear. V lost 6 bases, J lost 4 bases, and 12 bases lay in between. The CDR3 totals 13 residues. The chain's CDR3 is CASSPGVLYGYTF. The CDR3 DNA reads TGTGCCAGCAGCCCGGGAGTGCTCTATGGCTACACCTTC.

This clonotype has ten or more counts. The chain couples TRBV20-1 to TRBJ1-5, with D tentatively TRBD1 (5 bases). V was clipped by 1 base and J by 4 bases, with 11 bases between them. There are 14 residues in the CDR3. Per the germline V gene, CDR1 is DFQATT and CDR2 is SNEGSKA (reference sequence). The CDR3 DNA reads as TGCAGTGCTAGAGGGTCAGCAGGGAATCAGCCCCAGCATTTT. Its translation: CSARGSAGNQPQHF.

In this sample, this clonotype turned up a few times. The CDR3 region has the DNA TGTGCCAGCAGTGATTCCCTGGAGCCCTACGAGCAGTACTTC. As protein: CASSDSLEPYEQYF. The chain carries TRBV6-4 and TRBJ2-7; D is uncertain. Trimming left V 3 bases short and J 2 bases short, with 11 bases between. Germline lookup yields CDR1 MRHNA and CDR2 SNTAGT. The CDR3 contains 14 residues.

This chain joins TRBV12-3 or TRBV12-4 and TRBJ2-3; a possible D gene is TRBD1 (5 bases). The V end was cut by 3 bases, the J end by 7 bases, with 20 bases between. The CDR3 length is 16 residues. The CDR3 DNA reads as TGTGCCAGCAGTTTGAAAATACAGAATTCAGGGAATACGCAGTATTTT. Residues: CASSLKIQNSGNTQYF.

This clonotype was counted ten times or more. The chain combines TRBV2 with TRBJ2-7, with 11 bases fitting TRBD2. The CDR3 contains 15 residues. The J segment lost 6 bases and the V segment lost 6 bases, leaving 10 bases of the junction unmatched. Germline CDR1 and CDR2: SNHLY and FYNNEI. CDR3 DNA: TGTGCCAGCAGCGCAATACTAGCGGGAGAGAGCGAGCAGTACTTC. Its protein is CASSAILAGESEQYF.

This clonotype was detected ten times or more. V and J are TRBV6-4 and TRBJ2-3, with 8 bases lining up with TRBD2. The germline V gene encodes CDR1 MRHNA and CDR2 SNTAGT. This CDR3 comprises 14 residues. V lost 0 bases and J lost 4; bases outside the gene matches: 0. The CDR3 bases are TGTGCCAGCAGTGACTCTAGCGGGGCAGATACGCAGTATTTT. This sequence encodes CASSDSSGADTQYF.

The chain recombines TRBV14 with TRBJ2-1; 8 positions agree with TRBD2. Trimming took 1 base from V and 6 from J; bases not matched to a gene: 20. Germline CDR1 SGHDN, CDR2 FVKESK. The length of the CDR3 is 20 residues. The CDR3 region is CASSQVSFRSGRSLGNEQFF. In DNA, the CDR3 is TGTGCCAGCAGCCAAGTGTCATTTCGGAGCGGGAGATCCTTAGGCAATGAGCAGTTCTTC.

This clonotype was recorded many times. The CDR3 coding sequence is TGTGCCAGCACCTCTGAGGGGGCTCGCGGTGGCTACACCTTC. Residues: CASTSEGARGGYTF. The chain employs TRBV2 and TRBJ1-2; the match to TRBD1 covers 7 bases. J was trimmed by 7 bases and V by 7 bases; bases with no gene match: 12. The CDR3 loop spans 14 amino acids. Per the germline V gene, CDR1 is SNHLY and CDR2 is FYNNEI.

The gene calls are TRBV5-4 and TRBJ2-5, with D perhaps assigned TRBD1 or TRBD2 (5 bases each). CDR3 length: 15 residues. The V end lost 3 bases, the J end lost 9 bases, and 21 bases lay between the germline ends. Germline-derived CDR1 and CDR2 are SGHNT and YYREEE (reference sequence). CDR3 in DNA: TGTGCCAGCAGCTCTGCTACCGGGACCGCCGGGGCCCAGTACTTC. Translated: CASSSATGTAGAQYF.

This CDR3 reads CASSIELLQGAPEAFF. The CDR3 nucleotides read TGTGCCAGCAGCATAGAGCTCTTACAGGGGGCTCCTGAAGCTTTCTTT. This chain links TRBV7-9 with TRBJ1-1; 9 positions match TRBD1. The CDR3 has 16 amino acids. The J segment lost 6 bases and the V segment lost 5 bases, leaving 13 bases of the junction unmatched. Germline-derived CDR1 and CDR2 are SEHNR and FQNEAQ (reference sequence).

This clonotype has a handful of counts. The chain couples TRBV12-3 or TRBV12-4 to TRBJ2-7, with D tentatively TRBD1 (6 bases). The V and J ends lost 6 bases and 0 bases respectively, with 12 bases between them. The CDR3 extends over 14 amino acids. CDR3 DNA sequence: TGTGCCAGCAGGAGGACAGCGAGCTCCTACGAGCAGTACTTC. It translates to CASRRTASSYEQYF.

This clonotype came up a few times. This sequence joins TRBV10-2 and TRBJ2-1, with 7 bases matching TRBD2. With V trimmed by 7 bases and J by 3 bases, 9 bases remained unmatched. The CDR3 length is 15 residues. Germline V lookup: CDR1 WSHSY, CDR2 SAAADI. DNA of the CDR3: TGCGCCAGCACTTCCTTGGGGGGGAGCTACAATGAGCAGTTCTTC. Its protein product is CASTSLGGSYNEQFF.

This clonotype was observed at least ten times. CDR3 protein: CSARRSGERNTEAFF. CDR3 nucleotide sequence: TGCAGTGCTAGGAGGTCAGGGGAGAGGAACACTGAAGCTTTCTTT. The chain recombines TRBV20-1 with TRBJ1-1; D might be TRBD1 (6 bases). The CDR3 consists of 15 residues. CDR1 and CDR2 (germline): DFQATT, SNEGSKA (reference sequence). V lost 3 bases and J lost 1, with 15 bases in between.

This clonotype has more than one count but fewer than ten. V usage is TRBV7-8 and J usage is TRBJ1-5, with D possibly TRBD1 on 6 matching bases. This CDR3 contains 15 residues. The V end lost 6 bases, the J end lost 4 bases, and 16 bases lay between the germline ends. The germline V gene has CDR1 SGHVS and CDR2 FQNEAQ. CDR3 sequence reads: CASSPNRALNQPQHF. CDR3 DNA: TGTGCCAGCAGTCCTAACAGGGCCCTTAATCAGCCCCAGCATTTT.

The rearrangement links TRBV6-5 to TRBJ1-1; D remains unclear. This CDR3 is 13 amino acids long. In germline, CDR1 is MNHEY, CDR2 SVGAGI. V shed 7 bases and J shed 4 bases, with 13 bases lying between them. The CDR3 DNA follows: TGTGCCAGCATCCAACAAGGGAGCACTGAAGCTTTCTTT. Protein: CASIQQGSTEAFF.

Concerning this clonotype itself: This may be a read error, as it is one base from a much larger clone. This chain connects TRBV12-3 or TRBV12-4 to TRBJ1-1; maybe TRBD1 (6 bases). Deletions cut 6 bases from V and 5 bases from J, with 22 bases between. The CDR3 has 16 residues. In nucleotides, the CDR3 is TGTGCCAGCAGCTACCCCAGTACAGGGATGGTTACTGAAGCTTTCTTT. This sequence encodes CASSYPSTGMVTEAFF.

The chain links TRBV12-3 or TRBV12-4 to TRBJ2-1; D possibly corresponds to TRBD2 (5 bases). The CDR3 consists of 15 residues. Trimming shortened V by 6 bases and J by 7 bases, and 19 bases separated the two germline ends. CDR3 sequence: CASSFTEAQRNEQFF. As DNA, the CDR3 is TGTGCCAGCAGCTTTACAGAGGCTCAGCGGAATGAGCAGTTCTTC.

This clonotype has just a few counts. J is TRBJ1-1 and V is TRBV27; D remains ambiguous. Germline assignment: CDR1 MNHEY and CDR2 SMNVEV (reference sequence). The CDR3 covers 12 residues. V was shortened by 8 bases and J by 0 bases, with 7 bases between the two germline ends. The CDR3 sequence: CASGPLNTEAFF. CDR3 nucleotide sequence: TGTGCCAGCGGCCCACTGAACACTGAAGCTTTCTTT.

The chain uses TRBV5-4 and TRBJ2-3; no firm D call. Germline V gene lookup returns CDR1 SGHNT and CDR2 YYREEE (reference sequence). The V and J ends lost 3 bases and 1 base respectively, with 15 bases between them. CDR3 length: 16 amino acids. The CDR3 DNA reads TGTGCCAGCAGCTATTCCTACTCCACTGGCACAGATACGCAGTATTTT. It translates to CASSYSYSTGTDTQYF. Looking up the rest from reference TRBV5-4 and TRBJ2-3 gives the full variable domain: ETGVTQSPTHLIKTRGQQVTLRCSSQSGHNTVSWYQQALGQGPQFIFQYYREEENGRGNFPPRFSGLQFPNYSSELNVNALELDDSALYLCASSYSYSTGTDTQYFGPGTRLTVL.

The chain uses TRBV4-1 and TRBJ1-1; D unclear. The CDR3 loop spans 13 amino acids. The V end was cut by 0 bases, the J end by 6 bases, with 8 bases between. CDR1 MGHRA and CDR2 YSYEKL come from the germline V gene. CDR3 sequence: CASSQDRGAEAFF. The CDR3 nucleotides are TGCGCCAGCAGCCAAGATCGGGGAGCTGAAGCTTTCTTT.

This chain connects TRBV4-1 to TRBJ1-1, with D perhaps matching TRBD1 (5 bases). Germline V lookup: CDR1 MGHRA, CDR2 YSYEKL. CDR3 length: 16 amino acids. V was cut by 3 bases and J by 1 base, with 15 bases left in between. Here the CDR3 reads CASSHLLTTANTEAFF. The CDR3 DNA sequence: TGCGCCAGCAGCCACCTACTGACGACAGCGAACACTGAAGCTTTCTTT.

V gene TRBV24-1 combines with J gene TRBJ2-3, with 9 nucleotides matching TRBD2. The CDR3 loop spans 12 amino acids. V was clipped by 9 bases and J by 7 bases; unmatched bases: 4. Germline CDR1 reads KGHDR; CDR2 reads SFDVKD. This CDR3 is CATGREGHTQYF. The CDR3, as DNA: TGTGCCACCGGGCGGGAGGGACATACGCAGTATTTT.